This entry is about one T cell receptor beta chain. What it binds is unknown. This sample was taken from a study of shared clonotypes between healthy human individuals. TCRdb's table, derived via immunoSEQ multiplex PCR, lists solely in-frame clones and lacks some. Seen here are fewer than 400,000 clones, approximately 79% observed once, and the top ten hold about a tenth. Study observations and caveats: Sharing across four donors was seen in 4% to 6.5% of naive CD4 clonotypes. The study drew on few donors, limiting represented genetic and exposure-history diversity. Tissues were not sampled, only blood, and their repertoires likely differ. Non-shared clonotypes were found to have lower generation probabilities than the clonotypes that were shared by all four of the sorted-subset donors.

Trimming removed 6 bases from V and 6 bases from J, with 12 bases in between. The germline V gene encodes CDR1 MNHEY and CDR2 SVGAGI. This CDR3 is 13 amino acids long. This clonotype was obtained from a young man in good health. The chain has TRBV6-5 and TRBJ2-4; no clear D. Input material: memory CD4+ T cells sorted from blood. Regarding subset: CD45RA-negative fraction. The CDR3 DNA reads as TGTGCCAGCAGCTCCAACTCCCGAAACATTCAGTACTTC. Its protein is CASSSNSRNIQYF.